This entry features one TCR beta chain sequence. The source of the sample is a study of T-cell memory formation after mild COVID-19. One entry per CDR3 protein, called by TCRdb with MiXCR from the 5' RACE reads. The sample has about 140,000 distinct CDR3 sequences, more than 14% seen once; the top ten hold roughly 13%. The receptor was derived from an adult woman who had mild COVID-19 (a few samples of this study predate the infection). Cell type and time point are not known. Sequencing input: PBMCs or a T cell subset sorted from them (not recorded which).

CDR3 sequence: CASSLGAGMNYGYTF. The DNA for the CDR3 is TGTGCCAGCAGCTTGGGCGCAGGGATGAACTATGGCTACACCTTC. The rearrangement links TRBV5-4 to TRBJ1-2; a possible D gene is TRBD1 (5 bases). The germline V gene has CDR1 SGHNT and CDR2 YYREEE (reference sequence). The CDR3 covers 15 residues. V was shortened by 0 bases and J by 2 bases, with 11 bases between the two germline ends.